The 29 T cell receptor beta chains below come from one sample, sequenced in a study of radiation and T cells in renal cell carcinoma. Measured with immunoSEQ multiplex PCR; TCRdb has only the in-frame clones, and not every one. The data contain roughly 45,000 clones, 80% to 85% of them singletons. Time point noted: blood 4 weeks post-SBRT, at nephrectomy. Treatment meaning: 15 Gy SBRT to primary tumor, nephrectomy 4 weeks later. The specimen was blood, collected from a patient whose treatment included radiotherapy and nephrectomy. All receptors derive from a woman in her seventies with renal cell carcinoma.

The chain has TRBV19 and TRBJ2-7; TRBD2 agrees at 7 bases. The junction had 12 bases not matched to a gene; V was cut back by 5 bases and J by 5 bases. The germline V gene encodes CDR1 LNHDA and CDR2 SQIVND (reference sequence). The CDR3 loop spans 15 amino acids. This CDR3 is CASSSHSLGRNEQYF. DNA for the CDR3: TGTGCCAGTAGTTCTCACAGTCTCGGGAGGAACGAGCAGTACTTC.

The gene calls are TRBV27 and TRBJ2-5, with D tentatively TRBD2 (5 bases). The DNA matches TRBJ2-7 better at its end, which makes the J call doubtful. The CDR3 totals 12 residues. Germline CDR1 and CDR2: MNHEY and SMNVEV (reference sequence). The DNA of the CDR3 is TGTGCCAGCAGTACTAGCTCCTACGAGCAGTACTTC. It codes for CASSTSSYEQYF.

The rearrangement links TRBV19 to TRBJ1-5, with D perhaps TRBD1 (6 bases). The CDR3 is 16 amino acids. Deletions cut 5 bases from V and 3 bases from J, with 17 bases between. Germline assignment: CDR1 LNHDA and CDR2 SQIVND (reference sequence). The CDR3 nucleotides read TGTGCCAGTAGTCCGGTCGTACAGGGAACCAATCAGCCCCAGCATTTT. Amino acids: CASSPVVQGTNQPQHF.

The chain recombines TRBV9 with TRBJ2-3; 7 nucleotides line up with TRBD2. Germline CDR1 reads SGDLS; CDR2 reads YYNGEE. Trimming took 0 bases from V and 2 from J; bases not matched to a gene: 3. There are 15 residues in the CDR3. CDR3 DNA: TGTGCCAGCAGCGTAGCAGCGGGGTTCACAGATACGCAGTATTTT. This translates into CASSVAAGFTDTQYF. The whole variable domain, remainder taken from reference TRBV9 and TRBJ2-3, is DSGVTQTPKHLITATGQRVTLRCSPRSGDLSVYWYQQSLDQGLQFLIQYYNGEERAKGNILERFSAQQFPDLHSELNLSSLELGDSALYFCASSVAAGFTDTQYFGPGTRLTVL.

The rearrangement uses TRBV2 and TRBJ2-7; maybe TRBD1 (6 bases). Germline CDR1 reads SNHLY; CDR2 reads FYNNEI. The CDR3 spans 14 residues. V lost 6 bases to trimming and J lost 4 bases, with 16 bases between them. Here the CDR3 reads CASRNRDEGYEQYF. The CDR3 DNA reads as TGTGCCAGCAGGAACAGGGACGAGGGGTACGAGCAGTACTTC.

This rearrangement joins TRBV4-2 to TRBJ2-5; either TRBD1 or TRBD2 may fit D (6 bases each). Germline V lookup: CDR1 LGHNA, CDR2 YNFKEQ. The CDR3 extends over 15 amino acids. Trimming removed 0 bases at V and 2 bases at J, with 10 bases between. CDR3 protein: CASSQDRGGQETQYF. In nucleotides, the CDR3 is TGTGCCAGCAGCCAAGATCGAGGGGGGCAAGAGACCCAGTACTTC.

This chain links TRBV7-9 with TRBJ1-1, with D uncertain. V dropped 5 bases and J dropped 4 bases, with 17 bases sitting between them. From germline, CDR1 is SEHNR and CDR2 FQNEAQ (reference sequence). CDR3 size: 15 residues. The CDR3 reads CASSLLVGMSTEAFF. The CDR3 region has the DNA TGTGCCAGCAGCCTCCTTGTGGGAATGAGCACTGAAGCTTTCTTT.

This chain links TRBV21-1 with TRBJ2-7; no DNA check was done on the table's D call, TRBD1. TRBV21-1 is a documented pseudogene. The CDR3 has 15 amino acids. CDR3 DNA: TGTGCCAGCAGCAAAGCTTACGACAGCTCCTACGAGCAGTACTTC. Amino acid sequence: CASSKAYDSSYEQYF.

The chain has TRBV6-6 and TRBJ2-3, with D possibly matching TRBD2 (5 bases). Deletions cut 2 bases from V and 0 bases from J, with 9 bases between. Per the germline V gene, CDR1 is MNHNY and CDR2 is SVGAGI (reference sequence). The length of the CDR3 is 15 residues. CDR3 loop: CASSYGRTSTDTQYF. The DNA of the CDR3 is TGTGCCAGCAGTTACGGCAGGACTAGCACAGATACGCAGTATTTT.

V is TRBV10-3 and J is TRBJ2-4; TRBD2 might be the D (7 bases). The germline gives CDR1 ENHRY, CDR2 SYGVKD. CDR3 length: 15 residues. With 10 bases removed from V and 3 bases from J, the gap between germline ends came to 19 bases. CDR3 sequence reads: CATRWGAGDKNIQYF. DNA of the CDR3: TGTGCCACCCGATGGGGGGCGGGGGACAAAAACATTCAGTACTTC.

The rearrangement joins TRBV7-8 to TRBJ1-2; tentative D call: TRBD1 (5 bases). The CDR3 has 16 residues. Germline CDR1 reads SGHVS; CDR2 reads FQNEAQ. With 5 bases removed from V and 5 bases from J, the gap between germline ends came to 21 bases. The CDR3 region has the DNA TGTGCCAGCAGCATGAGCAGGGTGGAGGTTAGGTATGGCTACACCTTC. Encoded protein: CASSMSRVEVRYGYTF.

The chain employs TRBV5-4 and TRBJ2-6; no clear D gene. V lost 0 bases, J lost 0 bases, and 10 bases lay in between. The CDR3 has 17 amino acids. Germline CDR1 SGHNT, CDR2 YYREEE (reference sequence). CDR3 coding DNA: TGTGCCAGCAGCTTGGCACAGCTACTCTCTGGGGCCAACGTCCTGACTTTC. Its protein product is CASSLAQLLSGANVLTF.

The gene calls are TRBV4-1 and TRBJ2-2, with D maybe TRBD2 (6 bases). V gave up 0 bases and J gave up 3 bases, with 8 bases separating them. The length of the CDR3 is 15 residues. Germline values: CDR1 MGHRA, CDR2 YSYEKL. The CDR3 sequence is CASSQDAGYTGELFF. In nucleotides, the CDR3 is TGCGCCAGCAGCCAAGATGCGGGGTACACCGGGGAGCTGTTTTTT.

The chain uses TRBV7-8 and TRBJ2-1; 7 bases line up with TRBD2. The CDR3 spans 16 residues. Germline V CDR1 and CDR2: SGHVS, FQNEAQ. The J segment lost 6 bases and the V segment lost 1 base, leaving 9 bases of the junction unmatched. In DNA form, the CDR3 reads TGTGCCAGCAGCTTAGGGTCTGGACTAGAGATCAATGAGCAGTTCTTC. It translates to CASSLGSGLEINEQFF.

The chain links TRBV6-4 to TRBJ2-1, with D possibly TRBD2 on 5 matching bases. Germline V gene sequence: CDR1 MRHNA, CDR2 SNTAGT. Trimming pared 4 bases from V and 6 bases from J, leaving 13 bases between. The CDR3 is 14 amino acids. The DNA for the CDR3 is TGTGCCAGCAGTGCGTCTGGACTTATCAATGAGCAGTTCTTC. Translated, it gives CASSASGLINEQFF.

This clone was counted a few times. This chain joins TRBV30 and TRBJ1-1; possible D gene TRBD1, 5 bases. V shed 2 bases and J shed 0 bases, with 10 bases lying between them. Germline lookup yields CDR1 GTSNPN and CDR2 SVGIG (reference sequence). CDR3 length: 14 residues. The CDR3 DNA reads TGTGCCTGGAGTCCGGGACTCTTGAACACTGAAGCTTTCTTT. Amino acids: CAWSPGLLNTEAFF.

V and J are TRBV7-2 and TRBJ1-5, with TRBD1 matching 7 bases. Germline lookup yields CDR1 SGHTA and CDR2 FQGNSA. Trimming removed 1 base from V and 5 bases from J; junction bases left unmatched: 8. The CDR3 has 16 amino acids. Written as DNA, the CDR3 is TGTGCCAGCAGCTTAGAAGGGGGCAGGAGGTATCAGCCCCAGCATTTT. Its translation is CASSLEGGRRYQPQHF.

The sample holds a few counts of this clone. The CDR3 here is CSVVGGRHEKLFF. CDR3 in DNA: TGCAGCGTTGTTGGGGGGAGGCATGAAAAACTGTTTTTT. The chain is built from TRBV29-1 and TRBJ1-4, with a possible D match to TRBD1 (5 bases). CDR3 length: 13 residues. The V end lost 4 bases, the J end lost 6 bases, and 12 bases lay between the germline ends. The germline CDR1 and CDR2 sequences are SQVTM and ANQGSEA.

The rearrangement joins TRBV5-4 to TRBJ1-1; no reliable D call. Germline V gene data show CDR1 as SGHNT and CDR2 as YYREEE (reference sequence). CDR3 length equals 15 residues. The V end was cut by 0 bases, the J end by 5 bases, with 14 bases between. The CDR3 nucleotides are TGTGCCAGCAGCTTGGCCCCCGCTGTCGGGACTGAAGCTTTCTTT. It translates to CASSLAPAVGTEAFF.

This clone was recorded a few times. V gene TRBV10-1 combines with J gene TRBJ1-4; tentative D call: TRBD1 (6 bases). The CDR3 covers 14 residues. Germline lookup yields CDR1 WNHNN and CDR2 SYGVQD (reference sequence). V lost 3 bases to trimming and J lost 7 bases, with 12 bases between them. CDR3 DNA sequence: TGCGCCAGCAGTGACCGGGACAAGGGTGAAAAACTGTTTTTT. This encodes CASSDRDKGEKLFF.

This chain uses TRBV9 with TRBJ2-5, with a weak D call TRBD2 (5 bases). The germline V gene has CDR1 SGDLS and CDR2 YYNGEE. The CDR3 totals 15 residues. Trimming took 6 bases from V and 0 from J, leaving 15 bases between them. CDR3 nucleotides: TGTGCCAGCACCCCCACGGCGAGGGACCAAGAGACCCAGTACTTC. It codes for CASTPTARDQETQYF.

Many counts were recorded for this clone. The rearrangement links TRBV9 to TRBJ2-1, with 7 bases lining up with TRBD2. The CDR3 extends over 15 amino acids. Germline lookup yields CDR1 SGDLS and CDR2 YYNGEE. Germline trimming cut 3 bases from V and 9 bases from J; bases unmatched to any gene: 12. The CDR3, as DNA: TGTGCCAGCAGCGGGTCTAGCGGCCTCCACGGTGAGCAGTTCTTC. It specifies CASSGSSGLHGEQFF.

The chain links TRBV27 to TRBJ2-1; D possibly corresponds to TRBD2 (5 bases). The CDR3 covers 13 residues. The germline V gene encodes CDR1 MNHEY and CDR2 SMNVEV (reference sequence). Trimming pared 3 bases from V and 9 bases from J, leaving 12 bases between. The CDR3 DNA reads TGTGCCAGCAGTTTTACGCTAGCCGGTGAGCAGTTCTTC. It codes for CASSFTLAGEQFF.

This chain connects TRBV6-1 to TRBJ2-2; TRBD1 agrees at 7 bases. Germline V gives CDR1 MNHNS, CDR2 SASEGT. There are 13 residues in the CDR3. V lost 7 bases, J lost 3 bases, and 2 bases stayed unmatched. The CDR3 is CASNRGDTGELFF. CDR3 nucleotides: TGTGCCAGCAACAGGGGCGACACCGGGGAGCTGTTTTTT.

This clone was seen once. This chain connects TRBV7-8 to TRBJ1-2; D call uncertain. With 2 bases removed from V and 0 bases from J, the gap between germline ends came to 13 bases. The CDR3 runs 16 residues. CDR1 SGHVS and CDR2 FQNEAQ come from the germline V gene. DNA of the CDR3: TGTGCCAGCAGCTTATATGGAGTGAAAGCTAACTATGGCTACACCTTC. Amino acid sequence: CASSLYGVKANYGYTF.

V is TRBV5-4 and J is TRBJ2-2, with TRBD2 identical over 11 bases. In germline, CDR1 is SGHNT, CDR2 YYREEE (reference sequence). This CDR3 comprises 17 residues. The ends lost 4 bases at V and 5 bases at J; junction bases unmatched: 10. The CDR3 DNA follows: TGTGCCAGCAGCCACTTGGGGACTAGCGGTATTACCGGGGAGCTGTTTTTT. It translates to CASSHLGTSGITGELFF. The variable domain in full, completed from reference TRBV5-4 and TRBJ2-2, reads ETGVTQSPTHLIKTRGQQVTLRCSSQSGHNTVSWYQQALGQGPQFIFQYYREEENGRGNFPPRFSGLQFPNYSSELNVNALELDDSALYLCASSHLGTSGITGELFFGEGSRLTVL.

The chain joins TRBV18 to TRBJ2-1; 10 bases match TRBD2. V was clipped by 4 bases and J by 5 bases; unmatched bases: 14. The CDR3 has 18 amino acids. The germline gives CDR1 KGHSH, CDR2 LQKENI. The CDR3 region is CASSLNSRLAGVDNEQFF. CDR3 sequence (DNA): TGTGCCAGCTCACTAAACTCCCGACTAGCGGGTGTGGACAATGAGCAGTTCTTC.

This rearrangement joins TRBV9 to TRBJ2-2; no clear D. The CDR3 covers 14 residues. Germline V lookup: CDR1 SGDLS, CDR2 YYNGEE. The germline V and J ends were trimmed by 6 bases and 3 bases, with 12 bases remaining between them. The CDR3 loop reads CASTLSAYTGELFF. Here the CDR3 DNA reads TGTGCCAGCACCCTATCGGCCTACACCGGGGAGCTGTTTTTT.

CDR3 sequence (DNA): TGTGCCAGGCAACTAGCGGGGGACCGTATTCAGTACTTC. Translated: CARQLAGDRIQYF. The rearrangement links TRBV19 to TRBJ2-4; 11 bases map to TRBD2. Germline V CDR1 and CDR2: LNHDA, SQIVND (reference sequence). The junction had 8 bases not matched to a gene; V was cut back by 9 bases and J by 10 bases. The CDR3 extends over 13 amino acids.